This TCR beta chain originates from a study of blood T cell repertoires in COVID-19. The assay was immunoSEQ multiplex PCR, and TCRdb's table has in-frame clones only and misses some. The sample includes around 70,000 clones, around four fifths of them seen just once. The sequenced sample was peripheral blood. This clonotype was sampled from a man between 65 and 85 years old with acute or convalescent COVID-19.

CDR3 in amino acids: CSVEDLLAGVETQYF. The CDR3 DNA sequence: TGCAGCGTTGAAGATCTCCTAGCGGGAGTGGAGACCCAGTACTTC. The V gene is TRBV29-1, the J gene TRBJ2-5, with 10 nucleotides matching TRBD2. V was pared by 0 bases and J by 5 bases, with 6 bases of the junction left unmatched. Looked up from germline, CDR1 is SQVTM and CDR2 is ANQGSEA. There are 15 residues in the CDR3.